A single sample is the source of the 5 T cell receptor beta chains below, sequenced in a study of neoadjuvant anti-PD-1 for oral cavity cancer. The data were produced by immunoSEQ multiplex PCR, yet TCRdb's version contains in-frame clones alone and is incomplete. This sample yields 65,000 to 95,000 clones, of which approximately 80% are seen a single time; 3% to 3.5% belongs to the top ten. The sequenced sample was PBMCs, obtained before nivolumab (anti-PD-1) treatment. These receptors came from a person aged 35 to 85 with oral cavity squamous cell carcinoma.

This chain uses TRBV6-5 with TRBJ1-3, with a tentative D call TRBD1 (5 bases). CDR1 and CDR2 (germline): MNHEY, SVGAGI. The CDR3 covers 15 residues. V lost 0 bases to trimming and J lost 4 bases, with 10 bases between them. The CDR3 DNA reads as TGTGCCAGCAGTTACTCTACGGGGCTGGGAAACACCATATATTTT. Its protein product is CASSYSTGLGNTIYF.

The chain carries TRBV28 and TRBJ1-2; tentative D call: TRBD1 (6 bases). The CDR3 spans 19 residues. Germline V gene sequence: CDR1 MDHEN, CDR2 SYDVKM. Trimming shortened V by 4 bases and J by 4 bases, and 28 bases separated the two germline ends. CDR3: CASSSGGPSPSGSAYGYTF. The DNA for the CDR3 is TGTGCCAGCAGTTCGGGGGGGCCTTCACCGAGCGGGTCGGCCTATGGCTACACCTTC.

This clone showed up just once. The chain combines TRBV5-6 with TRBJ2-1, with TRBD2 matching 7 bases. This CDR3 contains 15 residues. Trimming took 1 base from V and 9 from J; bases not matched to a gene: 10. Germline V CDR1 and CDR2: SGHDT, YYEEEE. In DNA, the CDR3 is TGTGCCAGCAGCTTGATGGAGCGGGAATCCGGTGAGCAGTTCTTC. Translation: CASSLMERESGEQFF.

This chain joins TRBV4-2 and TRBJ1-4, with D perhaps matching TRBD1 (6 bases). Trimming took 7 bases from V and 5 from J, leaving 17 bases between them. CDR3 length: 15 amino acids. The V gene's germline CDR1 is LGHNA and CDR2 YNFKEQ. As DNA, the CDR3 is TGTGCCAGCACCAGCCGGGGGGCCGAGAATGAAAAACTGTTTTTT. Its translation: CASTSRGAENEKLFF.

The genes are TRBV28 and TRBJ1-1; perhaps TRBD1 as D (6 bases). The V end was cut by 5 bases, the J end by 4 bases, with 17 bases between. The CDR3 runs 15 residues. CDR1 is MDHEN and CDR2 is SYDVKM in the germline V gene. The CDR3 sequence: CASSPGGGGGTEAFF. CDR3 DNA sequence: TGTGCCAGCAGTCCCGGAGGGGGAGGAGGCACTGAAGCTTTCTTT.